These 20 T cell receptor beta chains share one sample of origin, sequenced in a study of blood T cells in healthy people across ages. A second PCR, run for about 7 to 11 cycles, used a sample-barcoded 5' primer plus a J-beta primer mix. MiXCR was run by TCRdb on the 5' RACE reads, yielding one entry per CDR3 protein. The sample comprises around 870,000 distinct CDR3 sequences, around 28% of which are singletons, and 15% to 20% rests with the top ten. Sequencing used blood. The origin of the receptors is a woman aged 80 or over in good health.

A word on this clonotype: Being one base from a much bigger clone, this may be a read error. This rearrangement joins TRBV6-2 or TRBV6-3 to TRBJ2-1, with 8 bases aligning to TRBD1. The J call may not be correct, given that the DNA end is closer to TRBJ2-7. CDR3 size: 14 residues. Germline V gene lookup returns CDR1 MNHEY and CDR2 SVGEGT. The CDR3 protein is CASRAGGSYNEQYF. The CDR3 DNA reads TGTGCCAGCCGGGCAGGGGGCTCCTACAATGAGCAGTACTTC.

This clonotype was observed many times. J is TRBJ1-1 and V is TRBV7-2, with a possible D match to TRBD1 (6 bases). The V gene lost 5 bases and the J gene lost 6 bases, with 13 bases spanning the gap. Germline-derived CDR1 and CDR2 are SGHTA and FQGNSA. This CDR3 has 13 residues. The CDR3 nucleotides read TGTGCCAGCAGCCCCCCGACAGGAGCTGAAGCTTTCTTT. This encodes CASSPPTGAEAFF.

The chain joins TRBV18 to TRBJ2-1, with D maybe TRBD1 (7 bases). This CDR3 spans 15 amino acids. The germline V and J ends were trimmed by 0 bases and 6 bases, with 12 bases remaining between them. Germline V gene lookup returns CDR1 KGHSH and CDR2 LQKENI. This chain's CDR3 is CASSPPNQGGNEQFF. CDR3 nucleotides: TGTGCCAGCTCACCACCGAACCAGGGGGGCAATGAGCAGTTCTTC. Full variable domain (rest looked up from reference TRBV18 and TRBJ2-1): NAGVMQNPRHLVRRRGQEARLRCSPMKGHSHVYWYRQLPEEGLKFMVYLQKENIIDESGMPKERFSAEFPKEGPSILRIQQVVRGDSAAYFCASSPPNQGGNEQFFGPGTRLTVL.

This clonotype was detected only a few times. The gene calls are TRBV3-1 and TRBJ2-3, with D perhaps matching TRBD2 (5 bases). The length of the CDR3 is 15 residues. The ends were cut back, 1 base at V and 0 bases at J, with 8 bases in the middle. Germline lookup yields CDR1 LGHDT and CDR2 YNNKEL (reference sequence). CDR3 sequence reads: CASSQVRTSTDTQYF. The CDR3 coding sequence is TGTGCCAGCAGCCAAGTCCGGACTAGCACAGATACGCAGTATTTT.

With respect to this clonotype: A read error may be the cause here, since a much bigger clone is one base away. The chain is built from TRBV3-1 and TRBJ1-2; 8 bases line up with TRBD1. The germline gives CDR1 LGHDT, CDR2 YNNKEL (reference sequence). CDR3 size: 16 residues. CDR3 DNA sequence: TGTGCCAACAGCCCGCCACCCTGGACAGGGAACTATGGCTACACCTTC. Protein product: CANSPPPWTGNYGYTF.

This clonotype occurred once. This chain uses TRBV5-1 with TRBJ1-1; D unclear. The CDR3 has 13 residues. V lost 0 bases, J lost 6 bases, and 9 bases lay in between. Germline assignment: CDR1 SGHRS and CDR2 YFSETQ. CDR3 region: CASSLVGGPEAFF. CDR3 bases: TGCGCCAGCAGCTTGGTGGGCGGCCCTGAAGCTTTCTTT.

The V gene is TRBV30, the J gene TRBJ1-1; D is perhaps TRBD1 (5 bases). From germline, CDR1 is GTSNPN and CDR2 SVGIG (reference sequence). The CDR3 runs 12 residues. Trimming removed 4 bases at V and 1 base at J, with 7 bases between. This CDR3 is CAWTTGNTEAFF. The CDR3 DNA follows: TGTGCCTGGACCACAGGGAACACTGAAGCTTTCTTT. Using reference TRBV30 and TRBJ1-1 for the parts outside the CDR3, the full variable domain is SQTIHQWPATLVQPVGSPLSLECTVEGTSNPNLYWYRQAAGRGLQLLFYSVGIGQISSEVPQNLSASRPQDRQFILSSKKLLLSDSGFYLCAWTTGNTEAFFGQGTRLTVV.

This clonotype was counted many times. V is TRBV5-1 and J is TRBJ2-3, with 7 nucleotides matching TRBD2. The V gene's germline CDR1 is SGHRS and CDR2 YFSETQ. This CDR3 has 15 residues. The ends lost 1 base at V and 0 bases at J; junction bases unmatched: 2. The chain's CDR3 is CASSLNGGSTDTQYF. As DNA, the CDR3 is TGCGCCAGCAGCTTGAACGGGGGGAGCACAGATACGCAGTATTTT.

This clonotype was recorded many times. The genes are TRBV12-3 or TRBV12-4 and TRBJ1-6; TRBD1 aligns across 8 bases. Trimming at V came to 6 bases and at J to 10 bases, leaving 5 bases not matched to a gene. The CDR3 is made up of 13 amino acids. The CDR3 sequence: CASSTDRVSPLHF. The CDR3 DNA reads TGTGCCAGCAGCACGGACAGGGTCTCACCCCTCCACTTT.

Turning to this clonotype: At one end the junction does not follow the germline gene, possibly because of a read error. V is TRBV5-6 and J is TRBJ2-1; 8 bases are a match to TRBD2. The CDR3 runs to 14 residues. Germline values: CDR1 SGHDT, CDR2 YYEEEE. CDR3: CVSSLPAGATEQFF. CDR3 nucleotides: TGTGTCAGCAGCTTACCAGCGGGAGCAACTGAGCAGTTCTTC.

This clonotype was picked up many times. This chain connects TRBV7-2 to TRBJ1-1, with D possibly matching TRBD1 (6 bases). Germline V gene data show CDR1 as SGHTA and CDR2 as FQGNSA. Trimming removed 3 bases at V and 0 bases at J, with 14 bases between. The CDR3 contains 16 residues. The CDR3 protein is CASSLSITGMNTEAFF. CDR3 DNA sequence: TGTGCCAGCAGCTTGAGCATAACAGGGATGAACACTGAAGCTTTCTTT. Supplemented by reference TRBV7-2 and TRBJ1-1, the full variable domain reads GAGVSQSPSNKVTEKGKDVELRCDPISGHTALYWYRQSLGQGLEFLIYFQGNSAPDKSGLPSDRFSAERTGGSVSTLTIQRTQQEDSAVYLCASSLSITGMNTEAFFGQGTRLTVV.

This clonotype showed up many times. The chain recombines TRBV7-6 with TRBJ2-1; D perhaps matches TRBD1 (5 bases). V lost 5 bases to trimming and J lost 5 bases, with 16 bases between them. Germline V lookup: CDR1 SGHVS, CDR2 FNYEAQ. This CDR3 has 15 residues. The CDR3 is CASSAQGPEDNEQFF. DNA of the CDR3: TGTGCCAGCAGCGCCCAGGGCCCTGAGGACAATGAGCAGTTCTTC.

There are many counts of this clonotype. This sequence joins TRBV2 and TRBJ2-7, with a weak D call TRBD1 (6 bases). V shed 7 bases and J shed 5 bases, with 21 bases lying between them. Germline CDR1 and CDR2: SNHLY and FYNNEI. The CDR3 runs to 15 residues. DNA of the CDR3: TGTGCCAGCAACCGGGACATCCTCGGGATCGACGAGCAGTACTTC. Amino acid sequence: CASNRDILGIDEQYF.

This clonotype occurred many times. J is TRBJ2-6 and V is TRBV20-1; tentatively, D is TRBD2 (5 bases). CDR3 length: 15 amino acids. The ends were cut back, 5 bases at V and 0 bases at J, with 11 bases in the middle. Germline values: CDR1 DFQATT, CDR2 SNEGSKA (reference sequence). The CDR3, as DNA: TGCAGTGCTCCCGGCGGGCACTCTGGGGCCAACGTCCTGACTTTC. Translating gives CSAPGGHSGANVLTF.

The chain joins TRBV18 to TRBJ1-2; 7 nucleotides align to TRBD1. The V gene's germline CDR1 is KGHSH and CDR2 LQKENI. This CDR3 region has 18 residues. V was pared by 3 bases and J by 1 base, with 14 bases of the junction left unmatched. CDR3 loop: CASSPPGQLLHFNYGYTF. CDR3 coding DNA: TGTGCCAGCTCACCTCCGGGACAGCTGCTCCATTTTAACTATGGCTACACCTTC.

This clonotype was recorded a few times. The V and J genes are TRBV29-1 and TRBJ1-2; D unclear. In germline, CDR1 is SQVTM, CDR2 ANQGSEA. V was clipped by 3 bases and J by 7 bases, with 9 bases between them. The CDR3 is 11 amino acids. The chain's CDR3 is CSVDPSSGYTF. DNA for the CDR3: TGCAGCGTTGACCCTAGCAGTGGCTACACCTTC. Filled out from reference TRBV29-1 and TRBJ1-2, the complete variable domain reads SAVISQKPSRDICQRGTSLTIQCQVDSQVTMMFWYRQQPGQSLTLIATANQGSEATYESGFVIDKFPISRPNLTFSTLTVSNMSPEDSSIYLCSVDPSSGYTFGSGTRLTVV.

The chain joins TRBV27 to TRBJ2-5; TRBD2 agrees at 14 bases. Germline V gene lookup returns CDR1 MNHEY and CDR2 SMNVEV (reference sequence). This CDR3 spans 16 amino acids. V shed 4 bases and J 5 bases; nucleotides not matched to a gene: 6. CDR3 nucleotide sequence: TGTGCCAGCAGTTCGGGACTAGCGGGGGACGGGGAGACCCAGTACTTC. The encoded protein is CASSSGLAGDGETQYF.

The chain combines TRBV7-9 with TRBJ2-3; D remains unclear. V dropped 8 bases and J dropped 2 bases, with 17 bases sitting between them. Germline CDR1 SEHNR, CDR2 FQNEAQ (reference sequence). The CDR3 covers 15 residues. The CDR3 coding sequence is TGTGCCAGCGGATCTTCGATGAGCTTCACAGATACGCAGTATTTT. Protein product: CASGSSMSFTDTQYF.

This clonotype was detected ten times or more. The J gene is TRBJ2-1, the V gene TRBV7-2, with 9 positions matching TRBD1. Germline V lookup: CDR1 SGHTA, CDR2 FQGNSA. V shed 4 bases and J 4 bases; nucleotides not matched to a gene: 8. The CDR3 loop spans 16 amino acids. In DNA form, the CDR3 reads TGTGCCAGCAGCTCCGGACAGGGGCAAAAATACAATGAGCAGTTCTTC. It specifies CASSSGQGQKYNEQFF.

Worth noting for this clonotype: At one end the junction does not follow the germline gene, possibly because of a read error. The chain joins TRBV12-3 or TRBV12-4 to TRBJ2-3; D is possibly TRBD2 (5 bases). CDR3 length: 15 amino acids. The CDR3 DNA is TGTGCCAGCAGTTTAATAGGACTGGCCGCAGATGCGCAGTATTTT. Its translation is CASSLIGLAADAQYF.